A selection of T cell receptor beta chains follows, all from one sample in a study of CD8 T cells in ankylosing spondylitis. TCRdb reprocessed the 5' RACE reads via MiXCR and lists one record per CDR3 protein. The sample holds under 400,000 distinct CDR3 sequences, 9.5% to 13% seen once. Material: blood, either unsorted or a sorted T cell fraction (not recorded which). The receptor source for this set is a female donor with ankylosing spondylitis or in good health (not recorded which). CDR3s include the opening cysteine and the closing phenylalanine or tryptophan. A D gene is named only where the DNA matches it firmly. Rows may omit the clone size; those that give it use once, few, many or a size class.

TRBJ1-2 | TRBV5-1 | TRBD1 | . | TGCGCCAGCAGCCAACTCGGACAGGGGCCAGACTATGGCTACACCTTC | CASSQLGQGPDYGYTF
TRBJ2-1 | TRBV3-1 | TRBD2 | many | TGTGCCAGCAGCCAACAAGCGGGGGGGGCATGGGAGCAGTTCTTC | CASSQQAGGAWEQFF
TRBJ1-5 | TRBV12-3/TRBV12-4 | . | . | TGTGCCAGCAGTTTTTCCCCCGACAGGTCCAATAATCAGCCCCAGCATTTT | CASSFSPDRSNNQPQHF
TRBJ2-2 | TRBV20-1 | TRBD2 | . | TGCAGTGCTGCTAGCGGGAGTTGGGGCGGGGAGCTGTTTTTT | CSAASGSWGGELFF
TRBJ2-1 | TRBV6-2/TRBV6-3 | TRBD2 | . | TGTGCCAGCAGGGTGAGCGGGAGTGGGGATGAGCAGTTCTTC | CASRVSGSGDEQFF
TRBJ2-1 | TRBV29-1 | . | many | TGCAGCGTTGATGGGCGGAAAGGGTCCTACAATGAGCAGTTCTTC | CSVDGRKGSYNEQFF
TRBJ2-2 | TRBV20-1 | TRBD2 | many | TGCAGTGCTAGAGATATACTAGCGGGAGGCGGGGAGCTGTTTTTT | CSARDILAGGGELFF
TRBJ1-2 | TRBV6-2/TRBV6-3 | . | once | TGTGCCAGCAGTCGGACAGACCTCTATGGCTACACCTTC | CASSRTDLYGYTF
TRBJ1-1 | TRBV15 | TRBD1 | many | TGTGCCACCAGCAGAGATCTCTCGACAGGGGTTGCTTTCTTT | CATSRDLSTGVAFF
TRBJ2-1 | TRBV6-2/TRBV6-3 | . | . | TGTGCCAGCAGTTCCCCAACTGGGGGTTACAATGAGCAGTTCTTC | CASSSPTGGYNEQFF
TRBJ2-7 | TRBV12-3/TRBV12-4 | . | many | TGTGCCAGCAGCTTGAGGTTCGACGAGCAGTACTTC | CASSLRFDEQYF
TRBJ2-2 | TRBV20-1 | TRBD2 | many | TGCAGTGCTAATAGGGGACTAGCGGGAGGGCCGGTCGGGGAGCTGTTTTTT | CSANRGLAGGPVGELFF
TRBJ2-7 | TRBV24-1 | . | few | TGTGCCTCGCTCCGGGGCGCTACCTACGAGCAGTACTTC | CASLRGATYEQYF
TRBJ2-1 | TRBV20-1 | . | many | TGCAGTGCAAGGGGGTCCAGGGGATACAATGAGCAGTTCTTC | CSARGSRGYNEQFF
TRBJ2-2 | TRBV5-8 | TRBD2 | few | TGTGCCAGCAGCTTAACGGGAGGGCCGCTCACCGGGGAGCTGTTTTTT | CASSLTGGPLTGELFF
TRBJ2-3 | TRBV10-1 | . | many | TGCGCCAGCAGTGGGGTAGTCACAGATACGCAGTATTTT | CASSGVVTDTQYF
TRBJ2-5 | TRBV20-1 | . | many | TGCAGTGCTCCCAGATCGACCCAGTACTTC | CSAPRSTQYF
TRBJ1-1 | TRBV3-1 | . | few | TGTGCCAGCAGCCAAGTTGGTGCTGGCAACACTGAAGCTTTCTTT | CASSQVGAGNTEAFF
TRBJ2-1 | TRBV28 | . | many | TGTGCCAGCAGCTCTCGACCCGAAACCTACAATGAGCAGTTCTTC | CASSSRPETYNEQFF
TRBJ1-1 | TRBV11-2 | TRBD1 | many | TGTGCCAGCAGCAGGGGACAGAGGGGCTCTGAAGCTTTCTTT | CASSRGQRGSEAFF
TRBJ2-1 | TRBV5-5 | TRBD2 | few | TGTGCCAGCAGCTTGGAGGCGGGAGAGCCCTACAATGAGCAGTTCTTC | CASSLEAGEPYNEQFF
TRBJ2-1 | TRBV19 | . | few | TGTGCCAGTAGCAGAGAAGGAAGGGGGGAGCAGTTCTTC | CASSREGRGEQFF
TRBJ2-2 | TRBV20-1 | TRBD2 | many | TGCAGTGCTAGGGGCTCACTAGCGGGGGACACCGGGGAGCTGTTTTTT | CSARGSLAGDTGELFF
TRBJ1-2 | TRBV12-3/TRBV12-4 | . | . | TGTGCCAGCAAGATGAACGGTGGCGGCTACACCTTC | CASKMNGGGYTF
TRBJ1-1 | TRBV15 | . | many | TGTGCCACCAGCAGAGTGGGGGGACATCTGAACACTGAAGCTTTCTTT | CATSRVGGHLNTEAFF
TRBJ2-2 | TRBV27 | . | many | TGTGCCAGCAGTTTATCCACAACCCTTTCGATGGAGCTGTTTTTT | CASSLSTTLSMELFF
TRBJ2-2 | TRBV11-1 | TRBD1 | many | TGTGCCAGCAGCATGCTTCCGGGACAGGGGGCTTCGAACACCGGGGAGCTGTTTTTT | CASSMLPGQGASNTGELFF
TRBJ2-1 | TRBV7-2 | . | many | TGTGCCAGCAGCTTTACGAGCTCCTACAATGAGCAGTTCTTC | CASSFTSSYNEQFF
TRBJ2-1 | TRBV20-1 | TRBD2 | many | TGCAGTGCTAGAGACTCTAGCGGGATCTCCTACAATGAGCAGTTCTTC | CSARDSSGISYNEQFF
TRBJ1-1 | TRBV12-3/TRBV12-4 | TRBD1 | few | TGTGCCAGCAGTACAGGGGGATTCACTGAAGCTTTCTTT | CASSTGGFTEAFF
TRBJ2-6 | TRBV29-1 | . | . | TGCAGCGTCACCATTACGGGGGCCAACATCCTGACTTTC | CSVTITGANILTF
TRBJ2-1 | TRBV20-1 | TRBD2 | many | TGCAGTGCTAGAGATCAGCGGGGGTTATTCTGGAATGAGCAGTTCTTC | CSARDQRGLFWNEQFF
TRBJ2-5 | TRBV28 | . | few | TGTGCCAGCAGTTTAGGGTGGGCACAAGAGACCCAGTACTTC | CASSLGWAQETQYF
TRBJ2-3 | TRBV5-1 | . | many | TGCGCCAGCAGCTTTGGGGGGAAGACAGATACGCAGTATTTT | CASSFGGKTDTQYF
TRBJ1-1 | TRBV2 | TRBD1 | many | TGTGCCAGCGAAAGGGACAGGGTGTACACTGAAGCTTTCTTT | CASERDRVYTEAFF
TRBJ2-7 | TRBV7-2 | . | many | TGTGCCAGCAAAATGTTTAGCACCTACGAGCAGTACTTC | CASKMFSTYEQYF
TRBJ2-7 | TRBV7-9 | . | many | TGTGCCAGCAGCCCCGATGTCTCTGACTCCTACGAGCAGTACTTC | CASSPDVSDSYEQYF
TRBJ1-5 | TRBV5-6 | TRBD1 | . | TGTGCCAGCAGCTCCGGGGTAGAGGGGACAGGGGTTAATCAGCCCCAGCATTTT | CASSSGVEGTGVNQPQHF
TRBJ2-1 | TRBV5-5 | . | few | TGTGCCAGCAGCTGGGGGTCGGCGGGGAATGAGCAGTTCTTC | CASSWGSAGNEQFF
TRBJ1-2 | TRBV24-1 | . | many | TGTGCCACCAGTGATTCTATTTATCCCGGCTATGGCTACACCTTC | CATSDSIYPGYGYTF
TRBJ2-3 | TRBV10-2 | . | many | TGCGCCAGCAGTGTGGCGCGCGGGACGCAGTATTTT | CASSVARGTQYF
TRBJ2-5 | TRBV29-1 | TRBD2 | many | TGCAGCGTTGTCGGCGGGGGACAAGAGACCCAGTACTTC | CSVVGGGQETQYF
TRBJ2-3 | TRBV7-2 | . | many | TGTGCCAGCAGGCGGGGCCTACTTGGCGCAGATACGCAGTATTTT | CASRRGLLGADTQYF
TRBJ2-2 | TRBV2 | TRBD2 | . | TGTGCCAGCATCGCCTCATCTAGCGGGAGGGCGTGGGAGCTGTTTTTT | CASIASSSGRAWELFF
TRBJ2-5 | TRBV5-1 | . | many | TGCGCCAGCAGCGACACAGGGTCAGTAGAGACCCAGTACTTC | CASSDTGSVETQYF
TRBJ2-7 | TRBV20-1 | TRBD2 | many | TGCAGTGCTAGACCCGACCTTAAAGCGGGGCCCCTAAAAGACGAGCAGTACTTC | CSARPDLKAGPLKDEQYF
TRBJ2-1 | TRBV5-1 | TRBD2 | many | TGCGCCAGCAGCCTAGCGGGAATGTGGGGTGAGCAGTTCTTC | CASSLAGMWGEQFF
TRBJ1-5 | TRBV5-6 | . | many | TGTGCCAGCAGCAGAACAGGGTTTCCGGGCAATCAGCCCCAGCATTTT | CASSRTGFPGNQPQHF
TRBJ2-6 | TRBV7-2 | . | . | TGTGCCAGCAGCTACCCTACCTCTGGGGCCAACGTCCTGACTTTC | CASSYPTSGANVLTF
TRBJ2-2 | TRBV11-2 | TRBD1 | many | TGTGCCAGCAGCCTAGAGCTTACAGGGGGCCGAGGAACCGGGGAGCTGTTTTTT | CASSLELTGGRGTGELFF
TRBJ1-4 | TRBV20-1 | TRBD1 | many | TGCAGTGCCGTGGACGGGACAGGGGTCGAAAAACTGTTTTTT | CSAVDGTGVEKLFF
TRBJ2-2 | TRBV12-3/TRBV12-4 | . | . | TGTGCCAGTAACAGGGATTCCGGGAAGCTGTTTTTT | CASNRDSGKLFF
TRBJ2-2 | TRBV5-1 | TRBD2 | many | TGCGCCAGCACCTGGAAGACTGCGGGAGAGAACACCGGGGAGCTGTTTTTT | CASTWKTAGENTGELFF
TRBJ2-7 | TRBV3-1 | . | . | TGTGCCAGCAGCCTCGACCTGTCCCGCTCCTACGAGCAGTACTTC | CASSLDLSRSYEQYF
TRBJ2-7 | TRBV20-1 | . | many | TGCAGTGCTAGTCCATCAGGAATCCCCTACGAGCAGTACTTC | CSASPSGIPYEQYF